This T cell receptor (beta chain) was captured by sequencing in a study of vaccination effects on CD4 cells after COVID-19. The CDR3 is 14 amino acids. With 7 bases removed from V and 7 bases from J, the gap between germline ends came to 16 bases. Germline V gene lookup returns CDR1 LNHDA and CDR2 SQIVND (reference sequence). Points on this clone: As yet, its antigen is unknown.

Peptide-pool stimulation followed by sequencing identified expanded antigen-specific CD4+ clonotypes in the ViraFEST assay. The authors isolated CD4+ T cells after 9 to 10 days of culture. Measured with immunoSEQ multiplex PCR; TCRdb has only the in-frame clones, and not every one. The sample has fewer than 65,000 clones, 75% to 85% seen once; the top ten hold roughly 2.7%. The gene calls are TRBV19 and TRBJ1-4; possibly TRBD1 for D (5 bases). This specimen was CD4+ T cells from PBMCs cultured with HCoV-229E spike peptides, taken before COVID-19 vaccination. The origin of this receptor is a human donor who received a COVID-19 vaccine. The CDR3 nucleotides are TGTGCCAGTACTCCCGGGGGGGTCGGTGAAAAACTGTTTTTT. Its translation: CASTPGGVGEKLFF.